What follows are 2 T cell receptor beta chains derived from one specimen sequenced in a study of Graves' ophthalmopathy and Graves' hyperthyroidism. Amplification of the TCR beta CDR3 regions used RNA transcripts (as template). HTBI primers primed a first-round RT-PCR, and a second-round multiplex PCR followed. TCRdb recomputed calls from the multiplex PCR reads with MiXCR, one row per CDR3 protein. The sample includes fewer than 400,000 distinct CDR3 sequences, 18% seen only once; the top ten take roughly 1.5%. The sequenced sample consisted of peripheral blood. The receptors stem from a young woman with Graves' ophthalmopathy.

In this sample, this clonotype turned up many times. The chain has TRBV5-5 and TRBJ1-1, with D perhaps TRBD1 (5 bases). Per the germline V gene, CDR1 is SGHKS and CDR2 is YYEKEE (reference sequence). Trimming pared 0 bases from V and 10 bases from J, leaving 13 bases between. This CDR3 has 13 amino acids. In DNA, the CDR3 is TGTGCCAGCAGCTTGGGAACGGGGGGACTAGCTTTCTTT. It encodes CASSLGTGGLAFF.

This clonotype appeared many times. The chain employs TRBV12-3 or TRBV12-4 and TRBJ2-5, with 11 bases that match TRBD2. The CDR3 runs to 17 residues. Germline trimming cut 1 base from V and 4 bases from J; bases unmatched to any gene: 8. The DNA for the CDR3 is TGTGCCAGCAGTTTAGGGGTTAGCGGGAGGGCCGGAGAGACCCAGTACTTC. Its protein product is CASSLGVSGRAGETQYF.